The 25 T cell receptor beta chains reported below all come from one sample, sequenced in a study of T cells in severe cutaneous drug reactions. The iRepertoire multiplex PCR system with TCR subtype-specific primers built both bulk and single-cell libraries. Reanalyzing the multiplex PCR reads, TCRdb keeps one entry per CDR3 protein, without DNA. The listing contains about 6,600 distinct CDR3 sequences. Sequenced patients had Stevens-Johnson syndrome or toxic epidermal necrolysis caused by carbamazepine. Input material: cells from a skin blister. Receptors originate from a human donor with toxic epidermal necrolysis, a severe cutaneous drug reaction.

Frequency places this clonotype as medium-sized. J is TRBJ2-7 and V is TRBV28; as DNA is missing, the TRBD2 call by TCRdb cannot be tested. This CDR3 has 18 amino acids. The germline CDR1 and CDR2 sequences are MDHEN and SYDVKM. CDR3: CASNPGLAGEISYYEQYF. The variable domain in full, completed from reference TRBV28 and TRBJ2-7, reads DVKVTQSSRYLVKRTGEKVFLECVQDMDHENMFWYRQDPGLGLRLIYFSYDVKMKEKGDIPEGYSVSREKKERFSLILESASTNQTSMYLCASNPGLAGEISYYEQYFGPGTRLTVT.

The rearrangement uses TRBV6-5 and TRBJ2-5; no DNA is available, so the TRBD1 call from TCRdb remains unchecked. The CDR3 extends over 13 amino acids. Germline CDR1 MNHEY, CDR2 SVGAGI. CDR3 in amino acids: CASSRQGWETQYF.

The chain is built from TRBV20-1 and TRBJ2-7; TCRdb designates TRBD2, a call that cannot be tested without DNA. Germline V gene sequence: CDR1 DFQATT, CDR2 SNEGSKA (reference sequence). This CDR3 comprises 14 residues. This CDR3 is CSAKAVAGSYEQYF.

The chain joins TRBV4-1 to TRBJ1-5. From germline, CDR1 is MGHRA and CDR2 YSYEKL. CDR3 length: 16 residues. This CDR3 is CASRPGPDFRNQPQHF.

This clonotype registers medium-sized by frequency. The V and J genes are TRBV9 and TRBJ2-1; the TRBD1 assignment by TCRdb is unverifiable without DNA. The germline V gene has CDR1 SGDLS and CDR2 YYNGEE. The CDR3 extends over 14 amino acids. The CDR3 protein is CASHPGSSYNEQFF.

The chain is built from TRBV12-3 or TRBV12-4 and TRBJ2-3. The CDR3 runs to 15 residues. CDR3 in amino acids: CASSRTHDLADTQYF.

This chain joins TRBV13 and TRBJ1-2; TCRdb reports TRBD1, a call that lacks DNA to check it against. Germline CDR1 and CDR2: PRHDT and FYEKMQ (reference sequence). This CDR3 comprises 15 residues. The CDR3 loop is CASSTPGNSNYGYTF.

This chain links TRBV7-3 with TRBJ2-5; the D call from TCRdb, TRBD1, cannot be confirmed without DNA. Germline V gene data show CDR1 as SGHTA and CDR2 as FQGTGA. This CDR3 has 15 amino acids. This CDR3 reads CASSLFGQGEETQYF.

The V and J genes are TRBV28 and TRBJ2-7. In germline, CDR1 is MDHEN, CDR2 SYDVKM. The CDR3 consists of 14 residues. CDR3: CASSFWGFSYEQYF.

This chain links TRBV6-4 with TRBJ2-4; TCRdb picks TRBD1, but there is no DNA to check that call. Germline V gene lookup returns CDR1 MRHNA and CDR2 SNTAGT. The CDR3 has 13 residues. The CDR3 region is CARDNGIKNIQYF.

V gene TRBV11-2 combines with J gene TRBJ2-1; TCRdb proposes TRBD1, but this gene call is untestable without DNA. The CDR3 extends over 14 amino acids. Germline V gives CDR1 SGHAT, CDR2 FQNNGV. Here the CDR3 reads CASTPDGAYNEQFF.

The chain carries TRBV28 and TRBJ2-1; the D call from TCRdb, TRBD1, cannot be confirmed without DNA. Germline CDR1 is MDHEN and CDR2 is SYDVKM. The CDR3 totals 16 residues. The CDR3 spells CASSLALAPPYNEQFF. The full variable domain, with the rest looked up from reference TRBV28 and TRBJ2-1, is DVKVTQSSRYLVKRTGEKVFLECVQDMDHENMFWYRQDPGLGLRLIYFSYDVKMKEKGDIPEGYSVSREKKERFSLILESASTNQTSMYLCASSLALAPPYNEQFFGPGTRLTVL.

The chain joins TRBV15 to TRBJ1-1; no DNA is available, so the TRBD1 call from TCRdb remains unchecked. The V gene's germline CDR1 is LNHNV and CDR2 YYDKDF (reference sequence). The CDR3 extends over 14 amino acids. CDR3 in amino acids: CATSRQTKNTEAFF.

The chain joins TRBV12-3 or TRBV12-4 to TRBJ1-1; TCRdb picks TRBD1, but there is no DNA to check that call. The CDR3 sequence is 13 residues long. The CDR3 protein is CASRQTGRNEAFF.

This chain joins TRBV2 and TRBJ2-1; TCRdb proposes TRBD2, but this gene call is untestable without DNA. The V gene's germline CDR1 is SNHLY and CDR2 FYNNEI. The CDR3 sequence is 13 residues long. CDR3 in amino acids: CASSLAGYNEQFF.

The chain recombines TRBV28 with TRBJ2-7; TCRdb lists TRBD1, though no DNA is available to test this call. The CDR3 runs 15 residues. Per germline, CDR1 MDHEN and CDR2 SYDVKM. CDR3 sequence: CASSFGNREYNEQYF. The full variable domain, with the rest looked up from reference TRBV28 and TRBJ2-7, is DVKVTQSSRYLVKRTGEKVFLECVQDMDHENMFWYRQDPGLGLRLIYFSYDVKMKEKGDIPEGYSVSREKKERFSLILESASTNQTSMYLCASSFGNREYNEQYFGPGTRLTVT.

This clonotype is labeled large based on frequency. This chain uses TRBV6-5 with TRBJ2-7. Germline values: CDR1 MNHEY, CDR2 SVGAGI. The CDR3 covers 14 residues. The CDR3: CASSLVDRGFEQYF.

The chain combines TRBV28 with TRBJ1-4. The CDR3 consists of 15 residues. Germline assignment: CDR1 MDHEN and CDR2 SYDVKM. The CDR3 protein is CASSLSPGLSEKLFF. Together with reference TRBV28 and TRBJ1-4, the CDR3 gives the full variable domain: DVKVTQSSRYLVKRTGEKVFLECVQDMDHENMFWYRQDPGLGLRLIYFSYDVKMKEKGDIPEGYSVSREKKERFSLILESASTNQTSMYLCASSLSPGLSEKLFFGSGTQLSVL.

This chain uses TRBV5-8 with TRBJ2-3; as DNA is missing, the TRBD2 call by TCRdb cannot be tested. Germline V gene sequence: CDR1 SGHTS, CDR2 YDEGEE. The CDR3 runs to 14 residues. CDR3 sequence reads: CASSLEGSTDTQYF.

This clonotype is identified as medium-sized from frequency. Here the CDR3 reads CASRNGLDYNEQFF. The chain joins TRBV6-5 to TRBJ2-1; no DNA is available, so the TRBD2 call from TCRdb remains unchecked. The CDR3 is 14 residues long. CDR1 is MNHEY and CDR2 is SVGAGI in the germline V gene.

The V gene is TRBV27, the J gene TRBJ2-3; the TCRdb D gene call, TRBD2, has no DNA to confirm it. Per germline, CDR1 MNHEY and CDR2 SMNVEV (reference sequence). This CDR3 is built from 15 residues. The CDR3 protein is CASTPLAGAPDTQYF.

V and J are TRBV28 and TRBJ2-7. CDR3 size: 13 residues. Germline V gene lookup returns CDR1 MDHEN and CDR2 SYDVKM. CDR3 protein: CASSLGPIYEQYF.

The CDR3 loop reads CSARGGPEAFF. The rearrangement uses TRBV20-1 and TRBJ1-1; without DNA, the TCRdb call of TRBD1 cannot be checked. The germline gives CDR1 DFQATT, CDR2 SNEGSKA (reference sequence). This CDR3 has 11 residues.

The chain couples TRBV28 to TRBJ2-5. Germline assignment: CDR1 MDHEN and CDR2 SYDVKM. CDR3 length: 15 residues. The CDR3 reads CASSFQPTEFETQYF.

This chain uses TRBV16 with TRBJ1-2; absent DNA, TCRdb's TRBD1 call cannot be checked. The CDR3 consists of 15 residues. Germline lookup yields CDR1 KGHSY and CDR2 FQNENV. The CDR3 region is CASSQQGHGEYGYTF.